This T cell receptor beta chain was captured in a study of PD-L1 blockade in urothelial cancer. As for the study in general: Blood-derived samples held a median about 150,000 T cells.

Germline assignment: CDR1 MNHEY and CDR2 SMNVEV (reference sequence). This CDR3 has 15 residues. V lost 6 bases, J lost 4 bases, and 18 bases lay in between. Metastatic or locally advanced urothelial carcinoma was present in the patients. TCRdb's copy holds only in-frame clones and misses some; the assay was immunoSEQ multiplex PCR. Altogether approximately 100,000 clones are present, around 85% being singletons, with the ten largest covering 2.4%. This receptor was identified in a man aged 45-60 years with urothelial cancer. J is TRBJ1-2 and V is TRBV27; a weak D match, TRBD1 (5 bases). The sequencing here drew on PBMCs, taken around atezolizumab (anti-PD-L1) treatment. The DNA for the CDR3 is TGTGCCAGCAGCTCCGAGGGACTTCCCCGCTATGGCTACACCTTC. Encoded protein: CASSSEGLPRYGYTF.